Shown below are 16 T cell receptor beta chains from a single sample sequenced in a study of blood T cell repertoires in COVID-19. Here immunoSEQ multiplex PCR was the method, and the copy in TCRdb shows in-frame clones only, minus some. The sample carries 250,000 or so clones, about 87% recorded once. Sequencing used peripheral blood. The receptor set was obtained from a man aged 25 to 40 with COVID-19, enrolled during active disease.

The chain is built from TRBV5-1 and TRBJ2-1, with D perhaps TRBD2 (5 bases). Germline loops: CDR1 SGHRS, CDR2 YFSETQ. The length of the CDR3 is 17 residues. The ends were cut back, 0 bases at V and 5 bases at J, with 18 bases in the middle. The CDR3 sequence: CASSLAVRRGEHNEQFF. The CDR3 nucleotides are TGCGCCAGCAGCTTGGCTGTGAGACGGGGAGAACACAATGAGCAGTTCTTC.

The chain uses TRBV9 and TRBJ2-2; 9 positions match TRBD1. CDR3 length: 17 residues. Per germline, CDR1 SGDLS and CDR2 YYNGEE. Germline trimming cut 2 bases from V and 0 bases from J; bases unmatched to any gene: 5. The CDR3 sequence is CASSVAGQGSNTGELFF. The CDR3 DNA is TGTGCCAGCAGCGTGGCGGGACAGGGCTCGAACACCGGGGAGCTGTTTTTT.

The V call is TRBV21-1, the J call TRBJ2-1; TRBD2 reflects the table's D call only, with no check against the DNA. TRBV21-1 is a pseudogene segment. The CDR3 consists of 18 residues. The CDR3 loop is CASSKVLAGVSSYNEQFF. In DNA form, the CDR3 reads TGTGCCAGCAGCAAAGTACTAGCGGGAGTATCCTCCTACAATGAGCAGTTCTTC.

In nucleotides, the CDR3 is TGTGCCAGCAGTTTTGGGGGACTAGCCTGGGTAGATACGCAGTATTTT. This translates into CASSFGGLAWVDTQYF. The chain recombines TRBV27 with TRBJ2-3; TRBD2 agrees at 9 bases. CDR3 size: 16 residues. Germline lookup yields CDR1 MNHEY and CDR2 SMNVEV (reference sequence). J lost 5 bases, V lost 3 bases, and 9 bases had no gene match.

The chain employs TRBV2 and TRBJ2-1; TRBD1 is a possible D gene (6 bases). The ends were cut back, 2 bases at V and 4 bases at J, with 12 bases in the middle. The CDR3 runs 15 residues. Per germline, CDR1 SNHLY and CDR2 FYNNEI. CDR3 sequence reads: CASSEKGDRYNEQFF. The DNA of the CDR3 is TGTGCCAGCAGTGAAAAGGGGGACCGATACAATGAGCAGTTCTTC.

V gene TRBV19 combines with J gene TRBJ2-1, with no clear D. The germline CDR1 and CDR2 sequences are LNHDA and SQIVND (reference sequence). The CDR3 covers 12 residues. The germline V and J ends were trimmed by 3 bases and 4 bases, with 4 bases remaining between them. DNA of the CDR3: TGTGCCAGTAGTATTAGATACAATGAGCAGTTCTTC. This translates into CASSIRYNEQFF.

This clone is a singleton in its sample. The genes are TRBV11-2 and TRBJ2-5; D is uncertain. This CDR3 has 14 residues. CDR1 and CDR2 from the germline V gene are SGHAT and FQNNGV. The V end lost 5 bases, the J end lost 2 bases, and 12 bases lay between the germline ends. The CDR3 loop is CASSLPAVQETQYF. The CDR3 DNA is TGTGCCAGCAGCCTCCCGGCGGTTCAAGAGACCCAGTACTTC. The full variable domain, its missing parts supplied by reference TRBV11-2 and TRBJ2-5, is EAGVAQSPRYKIIEKRQSVAFWCNPISGHATLYWYQQILGQGPKLLIQFQNNGVVDDSQLPKDRFSAERLKGVDSTLKIQPAKLEDSAVYLCASSLPAVQETQYFGPGTRLLVL.

This chain uses TRBV19 with TRBJ2-2, with TRBD2 matching over 9 bases. Germline V gene lookup returns CDR1 LNHDA and CDR2 SQIVND (reference sequence). The V and J ends lost 7 bases and 4 bases, in that order; junction bases with no gene match: 4. CDR3 length equals 14 residues. The CDR3 sequence is CASMTSGLTGELFF. CDR3 nucleotides: TGTGCCAGTATGACTAGCGGCCTCACCGGGGAGCTGTTTTTT.

This sequence joins TRBV28 and TRBJ2-1, with 9 bases identical to TRBD2. Germline V gene sequence: CDR1 MDHEN, CDR2 SYDVKM. This CDR3 has 15 residues. J was trimmed by 2 bases and V by 5 bases; bases with no gene match: 4. The CDR3 is CASSPPSGTYNEQFF. The CDR3 coding sequence is TGTGCCAGCAGTCCCCCTAGCGGGACCTACAATGAGCAGTTCTTC.

The J gene is TRBJ1-1, the V gene TRBV27; 7 bases match TRBD1. Per germline, CDR1 MNHEY and CDR2 SMNVEV (reference sequence). The V gene end was trimmed by 5 bases and the J gene end by 4 bases; junction bases not matched to a gene: 7. This CDR3 region has 14 residues. CDR3 bases: TGTGCCAGCAGTCTGCTACAGGGGCGCACTGAAGCTTTCTTT. This sequence encodes CASSLLQGRTEAFF.

The V gene is TRBV11-2, the J gene TRBJ1-2, with 8 bases fitting TRBD1. This CDR3 spans 14 amino acids. The germline V gene encodes CDR1 SGHAT and CDR2 FQNNGV. V lost 4 bases to trimming and J lost 8 bases; unmatched junction nucleotides: 9. CDR3 sequence reads: CASSSFDRGEGYTF. The CDR3 DNA reads TGTGCCAGCAGCTCATTTGACAGGGGCGAAGGCTACACCTTC. Combining the CDR3 with reference TRBV11-2 and TRBJ1-2 gives the whole variable domain EAGVAQSPRYKIIEKRQSVAFWCNPISGHATLYWYQQILGQGPKLLIQFQNNGVVDDSQLPKDRFSAERLKGVDSTLKIQPAKLEDSAVYLCASSSFDRGEGYTFGSGTRLTVV.

The chain employs TRBV28 and TRBJ2-1; TRBD2 matches 11 bases. Germline V gene lookup returns CDR1 MDHEN and CDR2 SYDVKM. The CDR3 is made up of 16 amino acids. This CDR3 is CAGSGRAESSYNEQFF. The CDR3 nucleotides read TGTGCTGGTAGCGGGAGGGCCGAAAGCTCCTACAATGAGCAGTTCTTC.

The genes are TRBV18 and TRBJ2-1; possible D gene TRBD2, 7 bases. V was trimmed by 0 bases and J by 2 bases, leaving 14 bases between them. The germline CDR1 and CDR2 sequences are KGHSH and LQKENI. This CDR3 comprises 17 residues. In DNA, the CDR3 is TGTGCCAGCTCACCACCGGGGGTGGGGGGGCCCTACAATGAGCAGTTCTTC. It codes for CASSPPGVGGPYNEQFF.

This rearrangement joins TRBV14 to TRBJ1-3; D gene unclear. The CDR3 spans 16 residues. Germline values: CDR1 SGHDN, CDR2 FVKESK. V lost 2 bases, J lost 0 bases, and 11 bases lay in between. This CDR3 reads CASSQQDTLSGNTIYF. As DNA, the CDR3 is TGTGCCAGCAGCCAACAAGACACCCTCTCTGGAAACACCATATATTTT.

This chain's CDR3 is CASSLSHGRAGANVLTF. DNA for the CDR3: TGTGCCAGCAGTTTATCCCATGGGAGAGCTGGGGCCAACGTCCTGACTTTC. The rearrangement links TRBV28 to TRBJ2-6; D is possibly TRBD2 (5 bases). Germline V lookup: CDR1 MDHEN, CDR2 SYDVKM. The germline V and J ends were trimmed by 1 base and 2 bases, with 12 bases remaining between them. CDR3 length: 17 amino acids.

Points on this clone: The CDR3 end shows no conserved phenylalanine or tryptophan, and so a read error is likely. No DNA is shown, since the ends of the CDR3 on it are uncertain; the CDR3 is the one TCRdb lists. J is TRBJ1-2 and V is TRBV6-5; TRBD1 is the table's D call and was not checked against the DNA. The CDR3 is 14 residues long, counting both termini. Germline V lookup: CDR1 MNHEY, CDR2 SVGAGI. This chain's CDR3 is CASSPRQGLLEFFI.